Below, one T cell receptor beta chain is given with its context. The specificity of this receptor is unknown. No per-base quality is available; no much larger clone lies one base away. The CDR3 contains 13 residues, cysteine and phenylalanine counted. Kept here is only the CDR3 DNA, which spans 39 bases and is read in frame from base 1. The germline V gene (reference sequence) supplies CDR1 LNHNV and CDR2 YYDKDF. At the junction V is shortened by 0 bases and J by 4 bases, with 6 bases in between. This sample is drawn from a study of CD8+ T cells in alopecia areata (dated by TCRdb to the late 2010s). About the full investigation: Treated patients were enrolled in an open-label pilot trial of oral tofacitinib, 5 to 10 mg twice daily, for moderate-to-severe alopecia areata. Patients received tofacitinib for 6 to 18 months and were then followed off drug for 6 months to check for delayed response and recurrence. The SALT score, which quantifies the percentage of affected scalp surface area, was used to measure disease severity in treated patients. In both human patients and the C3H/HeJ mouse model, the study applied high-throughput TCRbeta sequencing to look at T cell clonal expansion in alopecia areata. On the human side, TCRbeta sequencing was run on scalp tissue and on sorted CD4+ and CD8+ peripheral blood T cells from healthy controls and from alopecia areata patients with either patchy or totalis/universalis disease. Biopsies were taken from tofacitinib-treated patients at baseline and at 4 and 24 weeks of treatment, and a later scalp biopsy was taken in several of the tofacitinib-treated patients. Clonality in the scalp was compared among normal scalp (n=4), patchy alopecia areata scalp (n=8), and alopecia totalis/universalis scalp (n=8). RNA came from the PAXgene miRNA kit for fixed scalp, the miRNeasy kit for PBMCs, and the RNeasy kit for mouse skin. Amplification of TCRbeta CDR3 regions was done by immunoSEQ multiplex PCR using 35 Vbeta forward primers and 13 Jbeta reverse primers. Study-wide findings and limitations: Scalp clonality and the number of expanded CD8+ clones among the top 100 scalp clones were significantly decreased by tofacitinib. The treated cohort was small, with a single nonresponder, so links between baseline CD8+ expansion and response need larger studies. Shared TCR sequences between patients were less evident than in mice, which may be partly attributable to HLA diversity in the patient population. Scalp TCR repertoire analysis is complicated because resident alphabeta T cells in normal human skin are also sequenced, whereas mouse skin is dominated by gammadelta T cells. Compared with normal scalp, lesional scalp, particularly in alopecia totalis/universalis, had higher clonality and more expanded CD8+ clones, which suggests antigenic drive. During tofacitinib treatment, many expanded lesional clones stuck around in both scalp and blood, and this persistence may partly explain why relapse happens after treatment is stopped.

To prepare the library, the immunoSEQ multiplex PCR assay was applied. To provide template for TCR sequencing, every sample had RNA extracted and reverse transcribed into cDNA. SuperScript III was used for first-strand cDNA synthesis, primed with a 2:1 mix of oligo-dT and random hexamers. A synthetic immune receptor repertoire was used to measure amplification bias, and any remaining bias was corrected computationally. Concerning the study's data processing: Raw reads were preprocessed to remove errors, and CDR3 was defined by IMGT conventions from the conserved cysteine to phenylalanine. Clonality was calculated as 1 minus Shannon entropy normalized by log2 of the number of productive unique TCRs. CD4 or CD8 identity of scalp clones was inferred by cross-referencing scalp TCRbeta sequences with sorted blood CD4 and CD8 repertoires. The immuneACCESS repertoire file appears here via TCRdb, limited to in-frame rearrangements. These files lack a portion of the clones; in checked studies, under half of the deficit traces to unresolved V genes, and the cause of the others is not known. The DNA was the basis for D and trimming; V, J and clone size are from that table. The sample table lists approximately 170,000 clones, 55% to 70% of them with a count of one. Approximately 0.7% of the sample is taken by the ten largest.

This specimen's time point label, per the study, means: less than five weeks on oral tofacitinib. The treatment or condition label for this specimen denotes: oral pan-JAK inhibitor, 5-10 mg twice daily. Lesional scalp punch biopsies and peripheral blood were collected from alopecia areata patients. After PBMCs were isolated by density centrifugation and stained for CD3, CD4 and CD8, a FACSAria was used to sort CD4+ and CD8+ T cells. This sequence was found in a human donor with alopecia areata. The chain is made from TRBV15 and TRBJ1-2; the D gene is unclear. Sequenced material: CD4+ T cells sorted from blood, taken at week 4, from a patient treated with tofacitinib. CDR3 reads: CATSRDLSYGYTF. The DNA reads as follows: TGTGCCACCAGCAGAGATCTAAGCTATGGCTACACCTTC.